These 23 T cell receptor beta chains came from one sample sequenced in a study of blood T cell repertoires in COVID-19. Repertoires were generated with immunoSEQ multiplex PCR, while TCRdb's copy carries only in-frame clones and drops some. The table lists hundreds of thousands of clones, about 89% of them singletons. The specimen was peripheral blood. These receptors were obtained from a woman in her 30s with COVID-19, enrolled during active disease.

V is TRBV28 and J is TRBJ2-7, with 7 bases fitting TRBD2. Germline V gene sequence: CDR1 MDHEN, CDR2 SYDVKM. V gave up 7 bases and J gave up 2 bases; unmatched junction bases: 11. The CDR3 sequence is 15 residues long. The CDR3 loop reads CASTLGASGTYEQYF. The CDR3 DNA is TGTGCCAGCACCCTAGGGGCTAGCGGAACCTACGAGCAGTACTTC.

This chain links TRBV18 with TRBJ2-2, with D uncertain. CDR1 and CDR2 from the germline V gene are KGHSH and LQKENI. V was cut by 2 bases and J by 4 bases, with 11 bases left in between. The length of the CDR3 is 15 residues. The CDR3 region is CASSPGRYITGELFF. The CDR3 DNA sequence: TGTGCCAGCTCACCAGGCAGATATATCACCGGGGAGCTGTTTTTT.

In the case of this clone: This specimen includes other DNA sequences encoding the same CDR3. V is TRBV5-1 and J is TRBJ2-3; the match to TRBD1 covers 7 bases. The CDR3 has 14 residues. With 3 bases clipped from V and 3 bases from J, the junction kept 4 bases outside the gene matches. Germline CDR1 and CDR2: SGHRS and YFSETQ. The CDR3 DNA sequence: TGCGCCAGCAGCTCCGGGACAGCAACAGATACGCAGTATTTT. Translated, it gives CASSSGTATDTQYF.

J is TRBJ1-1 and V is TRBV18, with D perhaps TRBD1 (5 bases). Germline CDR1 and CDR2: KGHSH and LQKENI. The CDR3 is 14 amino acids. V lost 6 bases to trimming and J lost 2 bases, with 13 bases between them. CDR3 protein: CASSPSGVNTEAFF. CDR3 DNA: TGTGCCAGCTCGCCTTCGGGGGTTAACACTGAAGCTTTCTTT.

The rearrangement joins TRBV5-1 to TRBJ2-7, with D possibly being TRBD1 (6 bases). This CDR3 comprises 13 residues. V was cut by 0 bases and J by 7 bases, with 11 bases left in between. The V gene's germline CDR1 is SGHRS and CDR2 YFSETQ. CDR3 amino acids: CASSLEGVREQYF. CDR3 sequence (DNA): TGCGCCAGCAGCTTGGAGGGGGTTCGGGAGCAGTACTTC.

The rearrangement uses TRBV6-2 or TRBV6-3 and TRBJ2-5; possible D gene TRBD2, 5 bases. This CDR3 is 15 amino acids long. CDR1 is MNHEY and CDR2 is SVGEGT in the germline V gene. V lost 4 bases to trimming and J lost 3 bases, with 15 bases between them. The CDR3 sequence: CASSFLGEGEETQYF. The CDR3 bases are TGTGCCAGCAGTTTTTTGGGAGAAGGCGAAGAGACCCAGTACTTC.

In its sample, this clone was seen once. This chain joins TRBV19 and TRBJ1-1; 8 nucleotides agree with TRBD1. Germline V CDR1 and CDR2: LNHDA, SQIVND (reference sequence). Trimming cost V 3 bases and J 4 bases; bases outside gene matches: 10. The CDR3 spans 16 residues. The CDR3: CASSIEGQGASTEAFF. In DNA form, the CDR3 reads TGTGCCAGTAGTATCGAGGGCCAGGGGGCTTCCACTGAAGCTTTCTTT.

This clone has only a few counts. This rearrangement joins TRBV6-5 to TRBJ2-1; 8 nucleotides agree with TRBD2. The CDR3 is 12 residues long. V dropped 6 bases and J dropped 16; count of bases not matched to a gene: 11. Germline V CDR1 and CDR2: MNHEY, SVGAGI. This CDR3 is CASRQIGGASFF. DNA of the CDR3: TGTGCCAGCAGACAAATCGGGGGGGCGAGTTTCTTC.

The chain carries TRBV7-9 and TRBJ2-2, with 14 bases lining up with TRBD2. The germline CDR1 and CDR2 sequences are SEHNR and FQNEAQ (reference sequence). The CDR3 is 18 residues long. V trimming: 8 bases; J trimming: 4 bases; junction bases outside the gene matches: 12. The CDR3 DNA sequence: TGTGCCAGCCGCCTGGGACTAGCGGGAGTCTCGGGCACCGGGGAGCTGTTTTTT. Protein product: CASRLGLAGVSGTGELFF. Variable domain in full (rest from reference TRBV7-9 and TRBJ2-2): DTGVSQNPRHKITKRGQNVTFRCDPISEHNRLYWYRQTLGQGPEFLTYFQNEAQLEKSRLLSDRFSAERPKGSFSTLEIQRTEQGDSAMYLCASRLGLAGVSGTGELFFGEGSRLTVL.

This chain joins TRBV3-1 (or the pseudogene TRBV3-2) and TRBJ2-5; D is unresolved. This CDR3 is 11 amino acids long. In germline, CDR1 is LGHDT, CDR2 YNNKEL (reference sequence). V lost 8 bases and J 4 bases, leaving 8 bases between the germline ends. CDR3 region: CASDSRETQYF. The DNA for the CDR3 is TGTGCCAGCGATTCCAGAGAGACCCAGTACTTC.

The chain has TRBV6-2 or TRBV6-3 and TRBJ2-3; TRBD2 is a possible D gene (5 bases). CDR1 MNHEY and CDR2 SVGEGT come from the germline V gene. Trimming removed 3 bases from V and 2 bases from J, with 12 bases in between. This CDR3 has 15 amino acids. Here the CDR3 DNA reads TGTGCCAGCAGTTATACCGGGGTCTACACAGATACGCAGTATTTT. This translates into CASSYTGVYTDTQYF.

The CDR3 loop is CASSLQGSPSGNTIYF. The DNA of the CDR3 is TGTGCCAGCAGTTTACAGGGCTCTCCCTCTGGAAACACCATATATTTT. The rearrangement links TRBV6-5 to TRBJ1-3; D possibly corresponds to TRBD1 (6 bases). CDR1 and CDR2 from the germline V gene are MNHEY and SVGAGI. Deletions cut 4 bases from V and 0 bases from J, with 13 bases between. This CDR3 is 16 amino acids long.

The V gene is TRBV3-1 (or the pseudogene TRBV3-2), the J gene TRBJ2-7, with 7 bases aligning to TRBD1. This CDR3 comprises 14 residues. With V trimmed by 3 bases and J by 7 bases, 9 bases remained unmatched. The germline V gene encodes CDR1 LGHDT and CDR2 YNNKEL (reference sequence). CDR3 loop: CASSQANRDSEQYF. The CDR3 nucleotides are TGTGCCAGCAGCCAGGCAAACCGGGACAGTGAGCAGTACTTC.

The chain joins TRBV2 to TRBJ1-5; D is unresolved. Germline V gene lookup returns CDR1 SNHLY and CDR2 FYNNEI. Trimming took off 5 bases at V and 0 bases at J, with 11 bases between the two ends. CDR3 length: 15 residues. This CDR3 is CASSFDSYSNQPQHF. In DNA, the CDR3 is TGTGCCAGCAGTTTTGACTCTTATAGCAATCAGCCCCAGCATTTT.

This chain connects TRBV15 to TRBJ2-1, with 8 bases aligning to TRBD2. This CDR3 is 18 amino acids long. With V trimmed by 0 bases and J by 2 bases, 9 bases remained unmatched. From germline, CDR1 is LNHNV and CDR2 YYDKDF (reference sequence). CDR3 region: CATSRDQSGGRPYNEQFF. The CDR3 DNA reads TGTGCCACCAGCAGAGATCAATCGGGCGGGAGGCCCTACAATGAGCAGTTCTTC.

The CDR3 sequence is CASSVRGWDTEAFF. CDR3 coding DNA: TGTGCCAGCAGCGTCAGGGGTTGGGACACTGAAGCTTTCTTT. V and J are TRBV7-2 and TRBJ1-1, with a tentative D call TRBD1 (6 bases). Germline CDR1 and CDR2: SGHTA and FQGNSA. Trimming removed 5 bases at V and 3 bases at J, with 13 bases between. The CDR3 has 14 residues.

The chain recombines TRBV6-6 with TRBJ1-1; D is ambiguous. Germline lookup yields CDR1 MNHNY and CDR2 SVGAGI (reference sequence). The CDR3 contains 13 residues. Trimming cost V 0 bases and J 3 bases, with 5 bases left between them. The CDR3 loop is CASSYSEDTEAFF. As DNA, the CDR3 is TGTGCCAGCAGTTACTCGGAGGACACTGAAGCTTTCTTT.

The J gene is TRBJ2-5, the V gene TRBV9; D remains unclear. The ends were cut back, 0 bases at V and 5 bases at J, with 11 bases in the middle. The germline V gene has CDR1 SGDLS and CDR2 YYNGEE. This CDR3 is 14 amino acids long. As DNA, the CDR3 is TGTGCCAGCAGCGTAGAGAGTTACCCGGAGACCCAGTACTTC. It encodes CASSVESYPETQYF.

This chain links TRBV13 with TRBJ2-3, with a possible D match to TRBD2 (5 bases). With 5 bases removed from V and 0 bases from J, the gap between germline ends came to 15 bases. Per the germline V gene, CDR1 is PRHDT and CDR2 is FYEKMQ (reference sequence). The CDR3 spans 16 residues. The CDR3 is CASSRRGSSSTDTQYF. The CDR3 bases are TGTGCCAGCAGCCGCCGAGGGAGCTCCAGCACAGATACGCAGTATTTT.

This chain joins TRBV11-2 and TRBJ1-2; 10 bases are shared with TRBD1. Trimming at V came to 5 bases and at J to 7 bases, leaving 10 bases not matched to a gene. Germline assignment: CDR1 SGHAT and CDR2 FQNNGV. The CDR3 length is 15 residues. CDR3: CASSAHRDRGSGYTF. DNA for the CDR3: TGTGCCAGCAGCGCCCACCGGGACAGGGGTTCTGGCTACACCTTC.

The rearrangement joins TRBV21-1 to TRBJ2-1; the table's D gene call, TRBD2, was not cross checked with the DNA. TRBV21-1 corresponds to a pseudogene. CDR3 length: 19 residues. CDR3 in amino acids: CASSKKDGLAGAQYNEQFF. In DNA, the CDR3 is TGTGCCAGCAGCAAAAAAGATGGGCTAGCGGGAGCGCAGTACAATGAGCAGTTCTTC.

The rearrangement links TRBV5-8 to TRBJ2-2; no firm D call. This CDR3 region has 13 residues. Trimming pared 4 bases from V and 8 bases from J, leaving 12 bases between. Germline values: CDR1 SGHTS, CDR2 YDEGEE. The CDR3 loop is CASSPGWAGELFF. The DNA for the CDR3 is TGTGCCAGCAGCCCCGGATGGGCGGGGGAGCTGTTTTTT.

The DNA for the CDR3 is TGTGCCAGCAGCCAAGACGTGTATTCACCCCTCCACTTT. Protein product: CASSQDVYSPLHF. J is TRBJ1-6 and V is TRBV3-1 (or the pseudogene TRBV3-2); unclear D gene. The CDR3 is 13 residues long. Germline CDR1 is LGHDT and CDR2 is YNNKEL (reference sequence). The germline V and J ends were trimmed by 0 bases and 8 bases, with 5 bases remaining between them.